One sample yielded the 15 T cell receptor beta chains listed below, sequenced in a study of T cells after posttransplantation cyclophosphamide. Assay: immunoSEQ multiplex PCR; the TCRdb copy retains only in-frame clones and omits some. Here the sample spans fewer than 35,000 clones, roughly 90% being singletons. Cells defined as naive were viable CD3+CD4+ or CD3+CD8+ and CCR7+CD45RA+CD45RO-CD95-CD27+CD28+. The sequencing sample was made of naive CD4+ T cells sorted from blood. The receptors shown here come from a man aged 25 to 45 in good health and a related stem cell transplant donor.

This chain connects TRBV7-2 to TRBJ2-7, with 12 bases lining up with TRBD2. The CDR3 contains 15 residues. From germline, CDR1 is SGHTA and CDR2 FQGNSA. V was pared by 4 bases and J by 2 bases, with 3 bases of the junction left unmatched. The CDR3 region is CASSSTSGGTYEQYF. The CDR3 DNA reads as TGTGCCAGCAGCTCCACTAGCGGGGGGACCTACGAGCAGTACTTC.

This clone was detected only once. The CDR3 reads CASSSKDSPPNEKLFF. The CDR3 region has the DNA TGTGCCAGCAGCTCTAAGGACAGCCCTCCTAATGAAAAACTGTTTTTT. This sequence joins TRBV5-4 and TRBJ1-4, with D possibly TRBD1 on 6 matching bases. Germline V CDR1 and CDR2: SGHNT, YYREEE (reference sequence). The CDR3 consists of 16 residues. Trimming cost V 3 bases and J 3 bases, with 15 bases left between them. Complete variable domain (other parts from reference TRBV5-4 and TRBJ1-4): ETGVTQSPTHLIKTRGQQVTLRCSSQSGHNTVSWYQQALGQGPQFIFQYYREEENGRGNFPPRFSGLQFPNYSSELNVNALELDDSALYLCASSSKDSPPNEKLFFGSGTQLSVL.

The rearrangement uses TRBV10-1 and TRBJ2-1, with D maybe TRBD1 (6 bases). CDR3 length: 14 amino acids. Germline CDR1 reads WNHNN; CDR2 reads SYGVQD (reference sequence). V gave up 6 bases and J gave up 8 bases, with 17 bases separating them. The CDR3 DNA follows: TGCGCCAGCAGAGGGACGGCCAAGGGGGATGAGCAGTTCTTC. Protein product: CASRGTAKGDEQFF.

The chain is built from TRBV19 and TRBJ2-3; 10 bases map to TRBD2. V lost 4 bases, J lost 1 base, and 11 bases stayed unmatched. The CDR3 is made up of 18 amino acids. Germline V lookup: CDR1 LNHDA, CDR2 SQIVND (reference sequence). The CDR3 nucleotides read TGTGCCAGTAGTAGAAACCTTGGTAGCGGGGGGCGCACAGATACGCAGTATTTT. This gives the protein CASSRNLGSGGRTDTQYF.

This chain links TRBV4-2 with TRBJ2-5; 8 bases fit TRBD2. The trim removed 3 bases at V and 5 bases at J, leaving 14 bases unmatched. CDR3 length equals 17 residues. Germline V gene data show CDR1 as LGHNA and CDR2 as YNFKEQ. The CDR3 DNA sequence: TGTGCCAGCAGCCACGACTCGGGTAGCGGGGTTACTGAGACCCAGTACTTC. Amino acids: CASSHDSGSGVTETQYF.

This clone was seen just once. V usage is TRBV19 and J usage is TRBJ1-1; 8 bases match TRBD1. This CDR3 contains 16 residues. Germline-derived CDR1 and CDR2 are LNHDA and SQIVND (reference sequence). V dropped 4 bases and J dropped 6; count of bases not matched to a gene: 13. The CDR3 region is CASSSPYPRGPAEAFF. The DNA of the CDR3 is TGTGCCAGTAGTAGTCCTTACCCCAGGGGGCCGGCTGAAGCTTTCTTT.

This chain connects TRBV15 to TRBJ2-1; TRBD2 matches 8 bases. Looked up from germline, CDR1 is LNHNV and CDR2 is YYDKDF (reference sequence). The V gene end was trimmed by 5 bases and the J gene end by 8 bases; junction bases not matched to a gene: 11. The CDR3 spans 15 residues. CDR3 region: CATSLPAGAKDEQFF. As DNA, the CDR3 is TGTGCCACCAGCCTCCCAGCGGGGGCTAAGGATGAGCAGTTCTTC.

The CDR3 reads CASSPLGGGAFF. The CDR3 DNA follows: TGTGCCAGCAGTCCGTTAGGGGGAGGGGCTTTCTTT. The rearrangement uses TRBV6-5 and TRBJ1-1; weak D call: TRBD1 (6 bases). The CDR3 extends over 12 amino acids. Germline V lookup: CDR1 MNHEY, CDR2 SVGAGI. Deletions cut 5 bases from V and 11 bases from J, with 15 bases between.

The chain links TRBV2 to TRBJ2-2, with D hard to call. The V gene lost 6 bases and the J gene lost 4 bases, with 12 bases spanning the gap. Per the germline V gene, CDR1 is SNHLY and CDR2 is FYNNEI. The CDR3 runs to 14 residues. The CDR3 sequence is CASRGLSGTGELFF. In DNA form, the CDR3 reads TGTGCCAGCAGGGGCCTCTCAGGCACCGGGGAGCTGTTTTTT.

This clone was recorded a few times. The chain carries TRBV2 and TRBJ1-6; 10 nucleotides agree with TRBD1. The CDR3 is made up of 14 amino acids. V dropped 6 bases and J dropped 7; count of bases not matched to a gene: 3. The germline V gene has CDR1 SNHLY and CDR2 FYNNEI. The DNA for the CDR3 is TGTGCCAGCAGCCGGGACAGGGGCAATTCACCCCTCCACTTT. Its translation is CASSRDRGNSPLHF.

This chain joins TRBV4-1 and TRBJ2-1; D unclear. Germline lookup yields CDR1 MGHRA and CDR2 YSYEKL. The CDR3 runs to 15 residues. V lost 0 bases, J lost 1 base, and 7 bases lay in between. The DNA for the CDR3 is TGCGCCAGCAGCCAAGAAAGCGCTTCCTACAATGAGCAGTTCTTC. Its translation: CASSQESASYNEQFF.

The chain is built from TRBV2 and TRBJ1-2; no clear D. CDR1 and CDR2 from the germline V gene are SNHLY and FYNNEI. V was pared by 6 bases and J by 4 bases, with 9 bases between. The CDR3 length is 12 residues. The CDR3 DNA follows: TGTGCCAGCAGACAGACCGGCTATGGCTACACCTTC. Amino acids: CASRQTGYGYTF.

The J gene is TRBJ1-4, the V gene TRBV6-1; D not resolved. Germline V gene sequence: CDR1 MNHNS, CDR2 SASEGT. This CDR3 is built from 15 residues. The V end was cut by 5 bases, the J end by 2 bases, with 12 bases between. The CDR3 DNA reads TGTGCCAGCAGTATGTCACGGGTTACTAATGAAAAACTGTTTTTT. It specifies CASSMSRVTNEKLFF.

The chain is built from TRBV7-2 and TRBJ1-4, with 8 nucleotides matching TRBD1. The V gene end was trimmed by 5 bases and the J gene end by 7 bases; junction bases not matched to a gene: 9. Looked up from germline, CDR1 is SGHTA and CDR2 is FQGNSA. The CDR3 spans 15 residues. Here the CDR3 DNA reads TGTGCCAGCAGCCCCAGGGCAGGGGGCGTTGAAAAACTGTTTTTT. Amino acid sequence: CASSPRAGGVEKLFF.

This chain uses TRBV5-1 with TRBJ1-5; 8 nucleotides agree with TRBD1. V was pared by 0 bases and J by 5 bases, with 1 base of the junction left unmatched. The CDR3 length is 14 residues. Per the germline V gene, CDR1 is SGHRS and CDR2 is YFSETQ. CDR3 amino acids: CASSLETGDQPQHF. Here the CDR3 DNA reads TGCGCCAGCAGCTTGGAGACAGGGGATCAGCCCCAGCATTTT.